The 5 T cell receptor beta chains listed next were all sequenced from one sample in a study of T-cell reconstitution after alpha-beta-depleted transplantation in children. Library preparation (for TCRbeta) was performed with unique molecular identifiers. TCRdb ran MiXCR on the PCR reads and lists one entry per CDR3 protein. The sample has approximately 640,000 distinct CDR3 sequences, approximately 17% seen once. This sample comprised PBMCs from the stem cell graft donor, obtained from the stem cell graft. All receptors derive from a human donor who donated a stem cell graft to a child with acute myeloid leukemia.

The V gene is TRBV5-1, the J gene TRBJ2-3, with 7 bases that match TRBD2. In germline, CDR1 is SGHRS, CDR2 YFSETQ. After removal of 3 bases from V and 2 bases from J, the junction contained 6 bases not matched to a gene. The CDR3 covers 15 residues. CDR3 nucleotide sequence: TGCGCCAGCAGCTACGGGACTACCCTCACAGATACGCAGTATTTT. The encoded protein is CASSYGTTLTDTQYF. Full variable domain (missing parts from reference TRBV5-1 and TRBJ2-3): KAGVTQTPRYLIKTRGQQVTLSCSPISGHRSVSWYQQTPGQGLQFLFEYFSETQRNKGNFPGRFSGRQFSNSRSEMNVSTLELGDSALYLCASSYGTTLTDTQYFGPGTRLTVL.

Points on this clonotype: The junction shows a germline mismatch at one end, possibly a read error. This chain links TRBV12-3 or TRBV12-4 with TRBJ2-5, with D unclear. The CDR3 sequence is 14 residues long. For the CDR3, the DNA is TGTGCCAGGAGTCTAACCGGGCCTCAAGGGACCCAGTACTTC. It yields the protein CARSLTGPQGTQYF.

The chain employs TRBV28 and TRBJ2-1, with TRBD2 matching over 9 bases. The CDR3 has 14 residues. Germline V gene sequence: CDR1 MDHEN, CDR2 SYDVKM. V was clipped by 6 bases and J by 6 bases; unmatched bases: 6. The CDR3 bases are TGTGCCAGCAGCCGGGGACTAGCTTTCAATGAGCAGTTCTTC. It yields the protein CASSRGLAFNEQFF.

This clonotype was seen at least ten times. The rearrangement links TRBV20-1 to TRBJ1-3; D not certain. The CDR3 has 14 amino acids. Looked up from germline, CDR1 is DFQATT and CDR2 is SNEGSKA (reference sequence). V was trimmed by 1 base and J by 0 bases, leaving 7 bases between them. The CDR3 nucleotides are TGCAGTGCTAGAGTTCGTAGCTCTGGAAACACCATATATTTT. Translation: CSARVRSSGNTIYF.

The chain combines TRBV20-1 with TRBJ2-2; D not resolved. Germline CDR1 DFQATT, CDR2 SNEGSKA (reference sequence). This CDR3 has 15 residues. V lost 0 bases and J 4 bases, leaving 12 bases between the germline ends. CDR3 bases: TGCAGTGCTAGAGATCCCCACAGTTTCACCGGGGAGCTGTTTTTT. Its protein is CSARDPHSFTGELFF.